Below are 20 T cell receptor beta chains sequenced from a single sample in a study of blood T cell repertoires in COVID-19. Sequenced by immunoSEQ multiplex PCR; TCRdb stores in-frame clones only, minus some. The sample holds fewer than 400,000 clones, around 90% seen once. Sequenced: PBMCs or T cells enriched from blood (not recorded which). These receptors came from a woman aged 18-29 years who had recovered from COVID-19.

The chain combines TRBV6-5 with TRBJ1-5; 10 bases match TRBD1. Germline CDR1 reads MNHEY; CDR2 reads SVGAGI. CDR3 length: 15 amino acids. The V segment lost 5 bases and the J segment 7 bases; nucleotides outside the gene matches: 8. The CDR3 region is CASSQTGGQRQPQHF. The CDR3 DNA is TGTGCCAGCAGTCAGACAGGGGGCCAAAGACAGCCCCAGCATTTT.

J is TRBJ2-1 and V is TRBV3-1 (or the pseudogene TRBV3-2); D remains ambiguous. V shed 1 base and J shed 4 bases, with 11 bases lying between them. Per germline, CDR1 LGHDT and CDR2 YNNKEL (reference sequence). This CDR3 comprises 15 residues. For the CDR3, the DNA is TGTGCCAGCAGCCAAGTACTCAAATTATACAATGAGCAGTTCTTC. Translation: CASSQVLKLYNEQFF.

The chain recombines TRBV9 with TRBJ2-2; tentatively, D is TRBD1 (6 bases). Germline V gene data show CDR1 as SGDLS and CDR2 as YYNGEE. This CDR3 has 15 amino acids. The ends were cut back, 2 bases at V and 0 bases at J, with 8 bases in the middle. The DNA for the CDR3 is TGTGCCAGCAGCGTTGGGACAACGAACACCGGGGAGCTGTTTTTT. Residues: CASSVGTTNTGELFF.

This chain links TRBV7-8 with TRBJ2-7, with a tentative D call TRBD1 (6 bases). V lost 5 bases, J lost 2 bases, and 10 bases lay in between. The CDR3 is 13 amino acids. The germline V gene has CDR1 SGHVS and CDR2 FQNEAQ. The CDR3 loop is CASSRQATYEQYF. Written as DNA, the CDR3 is TGTGCCAGCAGCCGACAGGCCACCTACGAGCAGTACTTC.

The count of this clone is one. The rearrangement joins TRBV28 to TRBJ1-1; possible D gene TRBD1, 5 bases. The germline V gene has CDR1 MDHEN and CDR2 SYDVKM. Trimming took 1 base from V and 0 from J, leaving 9 bases between them. The CDR3 runs 15 residues. CDR3 residues: CASSLSLGVNTEAFF. CDR3 DNA sequence: TGTGCCAGCAGTTTATCCCTAGGGGTGAACACTGAAGCTTTCTTT. The full variable domain, completed using reference TRBV28 and TRBJ1-1, is DVKVTQSSRYLVKRTGEKVFLECVQDMDHENMFWYRQDPGLGLRLIYFSYDVKMKEKGDIPEGYSVSREKKERFSLILESASTNQTSMYLCASSLSLGVNTEAFFGQGTRLTVV.

The J gene is TRBJ1-2, the V gene TRBV4-1; D gene ambiguous. This CDR3 spans 14 amino acids. The germline V and J ends were trimmed by 1 base and 5 bases, with 11 bases remaining between them. Germline V lookup: CDR1 MGHRA, CDR2 YSYEKL. As DNA, the CDR3 is TGCGCCAGCAGCCAAGCCCTTCGTTTTTATGGCTACACCTTC. Its translation is CASSQALRFYGYTF.

The chain's CDR3 is CASSQVLGQLFF. DNA of the CDR3: TGTGCCAGCAGCCAAGTATTGGGGCAACTGTTTTTT. The J gene is TRBJ1-4, the V gene TRBV14, with D possibly TRBD1 on 5 matching bases. Trimming stripped 1 base from V and 12 bases from J, with 9 bases between. This CDR3 spans 12 amino acids. The V gene's germline CDR1 is SGHDN and CDR2 FVKESK. Using reference TRBV14 and TRBJ1-4 for the parts outside the CDR3, the full variable domain is EAGVTQFPSHSVIEKGQTVTLRCDPISGHDNLYWYRRVMGKEIKFLLHFVKESKQDESGMPNNRFLAERTGGTYSTLKVQPAELEDSGVYFCASSQVLGQLFFGSGTQLSVL.

V is TRBV3-1 (or the pseudogene TRBV3-2) and J is TRBJ2-5, with 9 bases that match TRBD2. This CDR3 spans 14 amino acids. Germline CDR1 is LGHDT and CDR2 is YNNKEL (reference sequence). V gave up 5 bases and J gave up 5 bases; unmatched junction bases: 6. The CDR3 DNA sequence: TGTGCCAGCAGCTTTTTAGCGGGAGTGGAGACCCAGTACTTC. Translating gives CASSFLAGVETQYF.

This clone came up many times. The CDR3 protein is CASSPGHINSPLHF. The DNA for the CDR3 is TGTGCCAGTAGCCCGGGACACATTAATTCACCCCTCCACTTT. This chain joins TRBV19 and TRBJ1-6; D is possibly TRBD1 (6 bases). The CDR3 is made up of 14 amino acids. The germline CDR1 and CDR2 sequences are LNHDA and SQIVND (reference sequence). Trimming removed 6 bases at V and 6 bases at J, with 12 bases between.

This clone has a handful of counts. The V call is TRBV19, the J call TRBJ2-3; 7 bases are a match to TRBD1. The J segment lost 9 bases and the V segment lost 4 bases, leaving 7 bases of the junction unmatched. Germline loops: CDR1 LNHDA, CDR2 SQIVND (reference sequence). The CDR3 totals 13 residues. CDR3 sequence: CASSTRTGRTQYF. The CDR3 bases are TGTGCCAGTAGTACTCGGACAGGTCGGACGCAGTATTTT.

J is TRBJ1-2 and V is TRBV5-1; 8 bases line up with TRBD1. The germline V gene has CDR1 SGHRS and CDR2 YFSETQ. Losses at the gene ends were 2 bases for V and 4 bases for J; bases not matched to a gene: 16. This CDR3 comprises 18 residues. CDR3 sequence reads: CASSFTPLGGQAIYGYTF. In DNA form, the CDR3 reads TGCGCCAGCAGCTTTACTCCCCTAGGGGGACAGGCCATCTATGGCTACACCTTC.

This chain joins TRBV2 and TRBJ2-5; 7 bases are shared with TRBD2. Per the germline V gene, CDR1 is SNHLY and CDR2 is FYNNEI. V shed 8 bases, J shed 3 bases, and the junction held 9 bases outside the gene matches. This CDR3 has 14 residues. The DNA of the CDR3 is TGTGCCAGCGGGGCTAGGGCGGGAGAAGAGACCCAGTACTTC. Protein sequence: CASGARAGEETQYF.

The chain carries TRBV3-1 (or the pseudogene TRBV3-2) and TRBJ1-5; D not resolved. Germline V gene lookup returns CDR1 LGHDT and CDR2 YNNKEL (reference sequence). CDR3 length: 15 amino acids. The V end lost 1 base, the J end lost 2 bases, and 9 bases lay between the germline ends. CDR3 DNA: TGTGCCAGCAGCCAAGGGGGAGTCGGCAATCAGCCCCAGCATTTT. Translation gives CASSQGGVGNQPQHF.

This clone occurred many times. The genes are TRBV5-1 and TRBJ2-1; D is perhaps TRBD1 (6 bases). CDR1 is SGHRS and CDR2 is YFSETQ in the germline V gene. Trimming removed 5 bases at V and 8 bases at J, with 17 bases between. This CDR3 is 14 amino acids long. The CDR3 protein is CASRAPTGGYEQFF. In DNA form, the CDR3 reads TGCGCCAGCAGGGCCCCGACAGGAGGTTATGAGCAGTTCTTC.

The chain uses TRBV12-3 or TRBV12-4 and TRBJ2-1, with 7 positions matching TRBD2. The CDR3 totals 13 residues. J was trimmed by 8 bases and V by 5 bases; bases with no gene match: 6. The CDR3 is CASSTPTSYEQFF. The CDR3 DNA sequence: TGTGCCAGCAGTACCCCGACTAGCTATGAGCAGTTCTTC.

The rearrangement uses TRBV11-2 and TRBJ2-7, with 11 positions matching TRBD2. CDR1 SGHAT and CDR2 FQNNGV come from the germline V gene. This CDR3 region has 16 residues. Trimming removed 2 bases from V and 3 bases from J; junction bases left unmatched: 6. The CDR3 bases are TGTGCCAGCAGCTTAAGGGCTAGCGGGGGGTTCTACGAGCAGTACTTC. It translates to CASSLRASGGFYEQYF.

V is TRBV9 and J is TRBJ2-2, with no clear D. This CDR3 region has 16 residues. The germline gives CDR1 SGDLS, CDR2 YYNGEE. V was trimmed by 0 bases and J by 0 bases, leaving 9 bases between them. The CDR3 reads CASSVAPFANTGELFF. CDR3 sequence (DNA): TGTGCCAGCAGCGTAGCCCCGTTCGCGAACACCGGGGAGCTGTTTTTT. Together with reference TRBV9 and TRBJ2-2, the CDR3 gives the full variable domain: DSGVTQTPKHLITATGQRVTLRCSPRSGDLSVYWYQQSLDQGLQFLIQYYNGEERAKGNILERFSAQQFPDLHSELNLSSLELGDSALYFCASSVAPFANTGELFFGEGSRLTVL.

The chain combines TRBV27 with TRBJ1-1, with D possibly matching TRBD1 (6 bases). Deletions cut 5 bases from V and 4 bases from J, with 14 bases between. The CDR3 has 14 residues. CDR1 and CDR2 (germline): MNHEY, SMNVEV (reference sequence). DNA for the CDR3: TGTGCCAGCAGTAACCCCACGGACAGCACTGAAGCTTTCTTT. This codes for CASSNPTDSTEAFF.

The genes are TRBV4-1 and TRBJ1-5; D call uncertain. CDR3 length: 13 residues. V lost 5 bases and J lost 7, with 12 bases in between. The V gene's germline CDR1 is MGHRA and CDR2 YSYEKL. Here the CDR3 reads CASSAGPGQPQHF. In nucleotides, the CDR3 is TGCGCCAGCAGCGCAGGACCGGGGCAGCCCCAGCATTTT.

The rearrangement uses TRBV19 and TRBJ2-5; D may be TRBD2 (7 bases). The germline V gene has CDR1 LNHDA and CDR2 SQIVND (reference sequence). V lost 3 bases to trimming and J lost 4 bases, with 12 bases between them. This CDR3 is built from 14 residues. The CDR3: CASSINGGRETQYF. The CDR3, as DNA: TGTGCCAGTAGTATTAACGGGGGGCGAGAGACCCAGTACTTC.